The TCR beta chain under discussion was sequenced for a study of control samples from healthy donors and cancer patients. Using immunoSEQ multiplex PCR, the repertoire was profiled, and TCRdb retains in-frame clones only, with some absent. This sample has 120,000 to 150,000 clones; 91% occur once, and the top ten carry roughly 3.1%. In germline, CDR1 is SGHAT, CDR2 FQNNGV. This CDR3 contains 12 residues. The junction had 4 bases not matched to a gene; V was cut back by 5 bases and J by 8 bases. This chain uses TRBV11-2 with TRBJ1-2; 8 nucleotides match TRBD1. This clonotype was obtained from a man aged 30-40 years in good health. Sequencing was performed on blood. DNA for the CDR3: TGTGCCAGCAGCCCCACAGGGGGGGGCTACACCTTC. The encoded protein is CASSPTGGGYTF.